This TCR beta chain was retrieved from a study of shared clonotypes between healthy human individuals (dated by TCRdb to the early 2020s). For context, the study as a whole: A few men and a couple of women, aged 18 to 49 years, made up the cohort. To estimate repertoire size and how much clonotype sharing occurs between individuals, the study deeply sequenced the blood TCR repertoires of about five healthy adults. To increase sequencing depth and limit assay-specific biases, different laboratories used diverse techniques to prepare libraries and sequence TCR repertoires. Between about 0.8 and 9.5 billion PBMCs per donor were obtained by leukapheresis. General study outcomes and caveats: Only blood was sampled, and tissue TCR repertoires likely differ from those in blood. Pairwise subsampling led to the expectation that sequencing depth would affect the degree of clonotype sharing among donors. Because the study included a small number of donors, the genetic and exposure-history diversity represented was limited.

The donors were healthy, HIV-negative adults with no recently reported acute infections or vaccinations. Every donor was a Caucasian adult residing in Nashville, Tennessee, USA. For unsorted samples, some 90 million PBMCs were counted and genomic DNA was extracted with the QIAamp DNA Blood Mini kit. After blood collection by leukapheresis, PBMCs were isolated using Ficoll-Histopaque density gradient centrifugation and then cryopreserved in the vapor phase of liquid nitrogen. At the junction V is shortened by 6 bases and J by 6 bases, with 16 bases in between. CDR1 MNHEY and CDR2 SVGAGI are derived from the germline V gene. The CDR3 contains 14 residues, cysteine and phenylalanine counted. Of all the DNA, just the CDR3 is kept, 42 bases in frame from base 1. Using the deep immunoSEQ assay, TCR CDR3 regions were amplified from genomic DNA by multiplex PCR. Genomic DNA extracted from each cell subset was distributed evenly over all wells of several immunoSEQ 96-well plates, and each plate served as one replicate. For unsorted PBMC, each replicate PCR was loaded with 250 to 300 ng genomic DNA, equivalent to about 30,000 T cell genomes. Ten immunoSEQ deep assay plates were used to sequence the unsorted PBMC genomic DNA. Purified libraries were quantified with a Qubit 3.0 fluorometer, sized on a Bioanalyzer 2100, and re-quantified with the KAPA Library Quantification kit. Every immunoSEQ 96-well plate was sequenced on a separate single-read 150-cycle Illumina NextSeq 550 flow cell. Per the source publication's procedure: Because the immunoSEQ output held only junctional sequences and lacked quality scores, the filtering could not match the filtering applied to full-length reads. To assign V/J genes and CDR3, sequences were annotated against IMGT germline references using PyIR, a Python wrapper for IgBLAST v1.9. Any read was removed if the V/J assignment was weak (E-value above 1e-6), the CDR3 was missing, or the read contained stop codons, out-of-frame junctions, or ambiguous translated residues. V3J clonotypes were defined by identical inferred V gene, J gene, and CDR3 amino acid sequence. To compute the percentage overlap between repertoires, the number of shared unique clonotypes was divided by the size of the smaller repertoire. Repertoire richness was assessed with RTK rarefaction, the Chao1 estimator, and Recon v2.1 estimates of unobserved clonotypes. In TCRdb, the immuneACCESS table is reduced to in-frame sequences with V and J assigned. These tables do not hold every clone; where another copy was compared, an unresolved V gene accounts for under half, and the others remain unexplained. V, J and clone size derive from that table, while D and trimming were established from the DNA sequence. The sample table contains 550,000 to 600,000 clones; only one count was recorded for roughly four fifths of them. Of the sample, around 12% falls within the top ten clones.

Remarks on this clone: The antigen it recognizes is unknown. The record has no base qualities; no much larger clone is one base away.

This clonotype was sampled from a woman aged 40 to 50 in good health. Some clones in this sample may be carry-over from other donors' samples. The specimen sequenced was PBMCs. This chain is built from TRBV6-5 and TRBJ2-3; no D gene call is confident. The CDR3 protein: CASSPSGPRDTQYF. In nucleotides, the sequence is TGTGCCAGCAGCCCCTCTGGGCCCCGCGATACGCAGTATTTT.